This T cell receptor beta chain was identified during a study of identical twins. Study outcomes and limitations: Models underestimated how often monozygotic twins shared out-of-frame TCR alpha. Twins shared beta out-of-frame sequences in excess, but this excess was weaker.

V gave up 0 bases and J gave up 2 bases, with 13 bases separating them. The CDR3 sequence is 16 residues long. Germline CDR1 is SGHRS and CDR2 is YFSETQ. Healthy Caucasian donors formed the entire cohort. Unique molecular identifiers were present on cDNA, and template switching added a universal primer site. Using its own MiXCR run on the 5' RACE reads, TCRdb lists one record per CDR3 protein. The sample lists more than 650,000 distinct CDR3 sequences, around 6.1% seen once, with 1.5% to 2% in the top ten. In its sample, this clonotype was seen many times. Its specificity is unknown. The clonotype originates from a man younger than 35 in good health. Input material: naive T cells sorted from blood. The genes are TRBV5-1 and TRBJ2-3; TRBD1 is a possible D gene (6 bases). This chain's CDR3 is CASSLGGRILTDTQYF. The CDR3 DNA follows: TGCGCCAGCAGCTTGGGGGGGCGGATCCTCACAGATACGCAGTATTTT.